What follows are 23 T cell receptor beta chains derived from one specimen sequenced in a study of T-cell reconstitution after alpha-beta-depleted transplantation in children. Construction of the TCRbeta library involved unique molecular identifiers. TCRdb fed the PCR reads into MiXCR, producing one record per CDR3 protein. The sample includes around 300,000 distinct CDR3 sequences, 10% of them seen just once. Specimen: PBMCs, collected before TCRalphabeta/CD19-depleted stem cell transplant. Receptor source: a boy younger than two with acute myeloid leukemia, due to receive a stem cell transplant.

The sample holds many counts of this clonotype. This chain joins TRBV5-1 and TRBJ2-7, with D uncertain. Germline V gene sequence: CDR1 SGHRS, CDR2 YFSETQ. The CDR3 runs to 14 residues. Trimming took off 0 bases at V and 2 bases at J, with 9 bases between the two ends. The CDR3 here is CASSLDWSPYEQYF. As DNA, the CDR3 is TGCGCCAGCAGCTTGGACTGGTCCCCCTACGAGCAGTACTTC.

This clonotype has at least ten counts. The chain employs TRBV28 and TRBJ1-2; a weak D match, TRBD1 (6 bases). CDR1 is MDHEN, CDR2 SYDVKM, per germline. The V end was cut by 2 bases, the J end by 4 bases, with 8 bases between. CDR3 length: 13 residues. DNA of the CDR3: TGTGCCAGCAGTTTAACAGGGTTCTATGGCTACACCTTC. Translated, it gives CASSLTGFYGYTF.

This clonotype was seen more than once but under ten times. This chain connects TRBV5-1 to TRBJ2-1, with D hard to call. Germline values: CDR1 SGHRS, CDR2 YFSETQ. V lost 2 bases to trimming and J lost 4 bases, with 7 bases between them. The CDR3 consists of 13 residues. The CDR3 sequence: CASSFREYNEQFF. The CDR3 bases are TGCGCCAGCAGCTTCCGAGAATACAATGAGCAGTTCTTC.

This clonotype has ten or more counts. This chain links TRBV15 with TRBJ2-7; the D gene is possibly TRBD2 (6 bases). With 1 base removed from V and 6 bases from J, the gap between germline ends came to 13 bases. The CDR3 sequence is 14 residues long. Germline-derived CDR1 and CDR2 are LNHNV and YYDKDF (reference sequence). CDR3 bases: TGTGCCACCAGCAGAGTGACTAGTACTATCGAGCAGTACTTC. Its protein product is CATSRVTSTIEQYF.

This clonotype was seen repeatedly, ten times or more. The chain recombines TRBV27 with TRBJ1-6; TRBD1 matches at 7 bases. CDR3 length: 14 residues. The germline V gene has CDR1 MNHEY and CDR2 SMNVEV (reference sequence). With 6 bases clipped from V and 7 bases from J, the junction kept 6 bases outside the gene matches. The DNA of the CDR3 is TGTGCCAGCAGCCACGGGACAGAGAATTCACCCCTCCACTTT. Translating gives CASSHGTENSPLHF.

Only a few counts were recorded for this clonotype. V and J are TRBV19 and TRBJ2-2; 10 nucleotides align to TRBD1. Per the germline V gene, CDR1 is LNHDA and CDR2 is SQIVND (reference sequence). V was clipped by 4 bases and J by 6 bases; unmatched bases: 20. The CDR3 runs to 20 residues. CDR3 amino acids: CASSRQPGQGKGNGSGELFF. CDR3 sequence (DNA): TGTGCCAGTAGTAGGCAACCGGGACAGGGGAAGGGTAACGGGTCCGGGGAGCTGTTTTTT.

J is TRBJ2-7 and V is TRBV20-1; D possibly corresponds to TRBD2 (5 bases). V was trimmed by 3 bases and J by 0 bases, leaving 12 bases between them. The CDR3 contains 14 residues. The V gene's germline CDR1 is DFQATT and CDR2 SNEGSKA (reference sequence). CDR3 nucleotide sequence: TGCAGTGCTAGTCGGCGGGTTCGCTCCTACGAGCAGTACTTC. It codes for CSASRRVRSYEQYF.

This clonotype was seen more than once but under ten times. J is TRBJ2-1 and V is TRBV29-1; D gene uncertain. The CDR3 consists of 15 residues. Germline V gene data show CDR1 as SQVTM and CDR2 as ANQGSEA. V was pared by 4 bases and J by 6 bases, with 19 bases between. Here the CDR3 DNA reads TGCAGCGTTGCTTACCTGGCCAGGCGAGTCAATGAGCAGTTCTTC. This translates into CSVAYLARRVNEQFF.

The V gene is TRBV6-5, the J gene TRBJ1-5; D is undetermined. Trimming took off 0 bases at V and 5 bases at J, with 11 bases between the two ends. Germline V gene lookup returns CDR1 MNHEY and CDR2 SVGAGI. The CDR3 is made up of 15 amino acids. The CDR3 sequence is CASSYSMGWDQPQHF. CDR3 DNA: TGTGCCAGCAGTTACTCGATGGGTTGGGATCAGCCCCAGCATTTT.

This clonotype was counted ten times or more. J is TRBJ2-1 and V is TRBV27; unclear D gene. The ends were cut back, 7 bases at V and 7 bases at J, with 8 bases in the middle. Germline V gene data show CDR1 as MNHEY and CDR2 as SMNVEV (reference sequence). This CDR3 is built from 11 residues. The CDR3 protein is CASNPRNEQFF. CDR3 sequence (DNA): TGTGCCAGCAACCCGCGGAATGAGCAGTTCTTC.

The chain carries TRBV7-2 and TRBJ1-5; D is uncertain. Per germline, CDR1 SGHTA and CDR2 FQGNSA. The germline V and J ends were trimmed by 5 bases and 4 bases, with 9 bases remaining between them. CDR3 length: 13 residues. CDR3 loop: CASSPWDNQPQHF. The CDR3 nucleotides read TGTGCCAGCAGCCCGTGGGATAATCAGCCCCAGCATTTT.

The gene calls are TRBV12-3 or TRBV12-4 and TRBJ2-4; 11 nucleotides match TRBD2. Trimming at V came to 2 bases and at J to 1 base, leaving 10 bases not matched to a gene. This CDR3 region has 19 residues. The CDR3 loop reads CASSLSSSGGLGAKNIQYF. The CDR3 DNA reads as TGTGCCAGCAGTTTAAGTTCTAGCGGGGGGTTGGGCGCCAAAAACATTCAGTACTTC.

V and J are TRBV27 and TRBJ2-3; 9 nucleotides agree with TRBD2. Unmatched junction bases numbered 11, after V lost 5 bases and J lost 5 bases. The CDR3 is made up of 16 amino acids. In germline, CDR1 is MNHEY, CDR2 SMNVEV (reference sequence). The CDR3 region is CASSLVGLASRDTQYF. The CDR3 region has the DNA TGTGCCAGCAGTCTGGTTGGACTAGCGTCCCGAGATACGCAGTATTTT.

This clonotype occurred many times. The chain links TRBV4-3 to TRBJ2-1, with unresolved D. The CDR3 extends over 16 amino acids. The germline V gene encodes CDR1 LGHNA and CDR2 YSLEER. Trimming took off 0 bases at V and 0 bases at J, with 9 bases between the two ends. DNA of the CDR3: TGCGCCAGCAGCCAAGAGGTTGAGTACTCCTACAATGAGCAGTTCTTC. This codes for CASSQEVEYSYNEQFF.

This clonotype has at least ten counts. V and J are TRBV7-2 and TRBJ1-6; D ambiguous. CDR1 and CDR2 from the germline V gene are SGHTA and FQGNSA. V was shortened by 1 base and J by 9 bases, with 13 bases between the two germline ends. This CDR3 comprises 15 residues. This chain's CDR3 is CASSLGIGRTSPLHF. CDR3 bases: TGTGCCAGCAGCTTAGGGATCGGGAGGACTTCACCCCTCCACTTT. Combining the CDR3 with reference TRBV7-2 and TRBJ1-6 gives the whole variable domain GAGVSQSPSNKVTEKGKDVELRCDPISGHTALYWYRQSLGQGLEFLIYFQGNSAPDKSGLPSDRFSAERTGGSVSTLTIQRTQQEDSAVYLCASSLGIGRTSPLHFGNGTRLTVT.

This clonotype came up many times. The V call is TRBV4-2, the J call TRBJ2-3; the D is unclear. Trimming removed 0 bases at V and 0 bases at J, with 7 bases between. CDR3 size: 15 residues. The germline gives CDR1 LGHNA, CDR2 YNFKEQ. The CDR3 DNA is TGTGCCAGCAGCCAAGAATCGGCTAGCACAGATACGCAGTATTTT. Amino acids: CASSQESASTDTQYF.

At least ten counts were recorded for this clonotype. This chain uses TRBV10-3 with TRBJ2-7; D uncertain. Trimming left V 3 bases short and J 1 base short, with 4 bases between. CDR3 length: 12 amino acids. Germline V gives CDR1 ENHRY, CDR2 SYGVKD. The CDR3 nucleotides read TGTGCCATCAGTGAAGTTTCCTACGAGCAGTACTTC. This gives the protein CAISEVSYEQYF.

In its sample, this clonotype was seen many times. V and J are TRBV12-3 or TRBV12-4 and TRBJ1-1; D is perhaps TRBD1 (5 bases). The CDR3 consists of 14 residues. Between the trimmed V and J ends, which lost 5 bases and 4 bases, there was a span of 14 bases. The chain's CDR3 is CASSARTRRTEAFF. The CDR3 DNA follows: TGTGCCAGCAGTGCCCGGACAAGGCGCACTGAAGCTTTCTTT.

The sample holds a few counts of this clonotype. The chain has TRBV4-1 and TRBJ2-7, with a weak D call TRBD1 (5 bases). The V end was cut by 0 bases, the J end by 5 bases, with 20 bases between. Germline values: CDR1 MGHRA, CDR2 YSYEKL. The CDR3 is 17 amino acids. CDR3 amino acids: CASSQDFSFTGTNEQYF. The CDR3 bases are TGCGCCAGCAGCCAAGATTTTTCGTTCACAGGAACGAACGAGCAGTACTTC.

This clonotype was counted at least ten times. V usage is TRBV5-1 and J usage is TRBJ1-1; tentatively, D is TRBD1 (6 bases). The germline CDR1 and CDR2 sequences are SGHRS and YFSETQ. The CDR3 totals 14 residues. Trimming pared 5 bases from V and 1 base from J, leaving 12 bases between. The DNA for the CDR3 is TGCGCCAGCAGTGACGGGGGCAAGAACACTGAAGCTTTCTTT. It is translated as CASSDGGKNTEAFF.

This clonotype came up a few times. The J gene is TRBJ2-2, the V gene TRBV20-1; the D call may be TRBD1 or TRBD2 (6 bases each). Trimming removed 5 bases from V and 1 base from J, with 17 bases in between. The CDR3 is made up of 16 amino acids. Per the germline V gene, CDR1 is DFQATT and CDR2 is SNEGSKA (reference sequence). CDR3 in DNA: TGCAGTGCTCGGATAGGCGGGACATGGAACACCGGGGAGCTGTTTTTT. Translating gives CSARIGGTWNTGELFF.

The rearrangement uses TRBV18 and TRBJ2-6; TRBD2 matches 8 bases. Germline lookup yields CDR1 KGHSH and CDR2 LQKENI. The CDR3 length is 18 residues. The trim removed 4 bases at V and 0 bases at J, leaving 8 bases unmatched. For the CDR3, the DNA is TGTGCCAGCTCACTCTTTAGCGGGATGACCTCTGGGGCCAACGTCCTGACTTTC. Protein sequence: CASSLFSGMTSGANVLTF.

This clonotype was recorded at least ten times. The genes are TRBV7-9 and TRBJ1-1; no clear D. Germline V lookup: CDR1 SEHNR, CDR2 FQNEAQ (reference sequence). This CDR3 region has 13 residues. The germline V and J ends were trimmed by 5 bases and 1 base, with 8 bases remaining between them. This chain's CDR3 is CASSRNRNTEAFF. DNA of the CDR3: TGTGCCAGCAGCCGGAATCGGAACACTGAAGCTTTCTTT.